Presented here are 29 T cell receptor beta chains from one specimen sequenced in a study of T cells after somatic rescue of genetic block. Produced via immunoSEQ multiplex PCR; TCRdb's table is partial and in-frame only. The profile shows 110,000 or so clones, about 93% of them singletons. The sequencing input was peripheral blood mononuclear cells (PBMCs). The receptors here all came from a woman under 30.

J is TRBJ1-6 and V is TRBV5-1, with 9 bases matching TRBD1. CDR1 and CDR2 (germline): SGHRS, YFSETQ. V dropped 7 bases and J dropped 8; count of bases not matched to a gene: 7. The CDR3 consists of 14 residues. The CDR3 nucleotides are TGCGCCAGCGCTGTGAGGACAGGGGATTCACCCCTCCACTTT. As protein: CASAVRTGDSPLHF. Full variable domain (remainder filled in from reference TRBV5-1 and TRBJ1-6): KAGVTQTPRYLIKTRGQQVTLSCSPISGHRSVSWYQQTPGQGLQFLFEYFSETQRNKGNFPGRFSGRQFSNSRSEMNVSTLELGDSALYLCASAVRTGDSPLHFGNGTRLTVT.

The chain links TRBV21-1 to TRBJ2-3; the table assigns TRBD1, which was not confirmed against the DNA. TRBV21-1 is flagged as a pseudogene. This CDR3 spans 13 amino acids. Here the CDR3 reads CASSKKETGGLYF. Written as DNA, the CDR3 is TGTGCCAGCAGCAAAAAAGAGACAGGGGGGCTGTATTTT.

The chain recombines TRBV10-3 with TRBJ2-3, with 8 nucleotides matching TRBD2. CDR1 and CDR2 (germline): ENHRY, SYGVKD. The junction had 9 bases not matched to a gene; V was cut back by 10 bases and J by 6 bases. This CDR3 spans 13 amino acids. The DNA of the CDR3 is TGTGCCAGTTGCGGAGTAGCGGGGGATACGCAGTATTTT. Translating gives CASCGVAGDTQYF.

The chain combines TRBV5-4 with TRBJ1-3; possibly TRBD1 for D (5 bases). The CDR3 runs 15 residues. Germline loops: CDR1 SGHNT, CDR2 YYREEE (reference sequence). V lost 0 bases and J lost 2, with 9 bases in between. CDR3 sequence: CASSLVGAPGNTIYF. In DNA form, the CDR3 reads TGTGCCAGCAGCTTGGTAGGGGCGCCTGGAAACACCATATATTTT.

The V gene is TRBV6-1, the J gene TRBJ1-2; 7 bases fit TRBD1. The CDR3 sequence is 15 residues long. Trimming cost V 2 bases and J 4 bases; bases outside gene matches: 7. CDR1 and CDR2 from the germline V gene are MNHNS and SASEGT. The CDR3: CASSETWTGVYGYTF. The CDR3 DNA reads TGTGCCAGCAGTGAAACATGGACAGGCGTCTATGGCTACACCTTC.

V is TRBV19 and J is TRBJ2-3; D unresolved. The CDR3 contains 14 residues. Trimming removed 5 bases at V and 6 bases at J, with 15 bases between. Looked up from germline, CDR1 is LNHDA and CDR2 is SQIVND (reference sequence). CDR3 nucleotide sequence: TGTGCCAGTAGTCCCAGACTCGGTAGGGATACGCAGTATTTT. Translation gives CASSPRLGRDTQYF.

The J gene is TRBJ2-2, the V gene TRBV5-4; 7 bases fit TRBD2. The trim removed 4 bases at V and 6 bases at J, leaving 9 bases unmatched. The CDR3 totals 15 residues. In germline, CDR1 is SGHNT, CDR2 YYREEE (reference sequence). CDR3 protein: CASSPVSAGAGELFF. In DNA form, the CDR3 reads TGTGCCAGCAGCCCCGTTTCCGCGGGGGCCGGGGAGCTGTTTTTT.

The J gene is TRBJ2-5, the V gene TRBV7-2; 8 nucleotides align to TRBD2. The CDR3 extends over 18 amino acids. J lost 0 bases, V lost 2 bases, and 11 bases had no gene match. Germline loops: CDR1 SGHTA, CDR2 FQGNSA. The chain's CDR3 is CASSLRARLAGNQETQYF. CDR3 nucleotide sequence: TGTGCCAGCAGCTTAAGGGCGCGGCTAGCGGGTAACCAAGAGACCCAGTACTTC.

This clone was seen only a few times. Other DNA sequences in the sample encode the same CDR3. The chain carries TRBV5-1 and TRBJ2-5; D perhaps matches TRBD1 (6 bases). The ends were cut back, 0 bases at V and 1 base at J, with 10 bases in the middle. CDR1 is SGHRS and CDR2 is YFSETQ in the germline V gene. The CDR3 consists of 15 residues. As DNA, the CDR3 is TGCGCCAGCAGCTTGGGGCAGGGGCCCCAAGAGACCCAGTACTTC. Amino acids: CASSLGQGPQETQYF.

In its sample, this clone was seen once. CDR3 in amino acids: CASSTGLVARYF. The CDR3 bases are TGTGCCAGTAGTACCGGACTAGTGGCCCGGTATTTT. The genes are TRBV19 and TRBJ2-3, with 7 positions matching TRBD2. The V segment lost 4 bases and the J segment 14 bases; nucleotides outside the gene matches: 9. The CDR3 has 12 amino acids. CDR1 is LNHDA and CDR2 is SQIVND in the germline V gene (reference sequence).

This clone was detected a few times. V usage is TRBV9 and J usage is TRBJ1-3; D gene unclear. V was trimmed by 3 bases and J by 1 base, leaving 8 bases between them. In germline, CDR1 is SGDLS, CDR2 YYNGEE. There are 14 residues in the CDR3. Here the CDR3 reads CASSAERSGNTIYF. CDR3 DNA: TGTGCCAGCAGCGCGGAAAGGTCTGGAAACACCATATATTTT.

The CDR3 sequence is CATSRARQGEQYF. CDR3 DNA sequence: TGTGCCACCAGCAGGGCGCGGCAGGGCGAGCAGTACTTC. This chain connects TRBV15 to TRBJ2-7; D might be TRBD1 (5 bases). V was trimmed by 3 bases and J by 6 bases, leaving 12 bases between them. The CDR3 has 13 residues. The germline CDR1 and CDR2 sequences are LNHNV and YYDKDF (reference sequence).

The chain links TRBV19 to TRBJ2-5; 7 bases line up with TRBD2. Germline CDR1 LNHDA, CDR2 SQIVND (reference sequence). V dropped 8 bases and J dropped 2; count of bases not matched to a gene: 5. The CDR3 contains 13 residues. CDR3 amino acids: CASATSEQETQYF. The CDR3 DNA sequence: TGTGCCAGTGCAACTAGCGAACAAGAGACCCAGTACTTC.

The chain employs TRBV19 and TRBJ2-3; TRBD1 might be the D (6 bases). V was cut by 11 bases and J by 0 bases, with 9 bases left in between. CDR1 is LNHDA and CDR2 is SQIVND in the germline V gene (reference sequence). This CDR3 comprises 12 residues. The CDR3: CASRGSTDTQYF. Written as DNA, the CDR3 is TGTGCCTCAAGGGGGAGCACAGATACGCAGTATTTT.

This clone was detected only once. The chain links TRBV5-5 to TRBJ1-2; D is undetermined. V was trimmed by 2 bases and J by 6 bases, leaving 11 bases between them. The CDR3 loop spans 13 amino acids. CDR1 and CDR2 (germline): SGHKS, YYEKEE (reference sequence). The chain's CDR3 is CASSFIGIDGYTF. The CDR3 bases are TGTGCCAGCAGCTTTATAGGGATCGATGGCTACACCTTC.

Only one count was recorded for this clone. The V call is TRBV2, the J call TRBJ1-5, with 9 bases that match TRBD1. Trimming removed 5 bases from V and 4 bases from J; junction bases left unmatched: 6. Germline V gene sequence: CDR1 SNHLY, CDR2 FYNNEI. The CDR3 contains 15 residues. This CDR3 is CASSSSGTGNQPQHF. CDR3 bases: TGTGCCAGCAGTTCTTCCGGGACAGGGAATCAGCCCCAGCATTTT. The full variable domain, rest sourced from reference TRBV2 and TRBJ1-5, is EPEVTQTPSHQVTQMGQEVILRCVPISNHLYFYWYRQILGQKVEFLVSFYNNEISEKSEIFDDQFSVERPDGSNFTLKIRSTKLEDSAMYFCASSSSGTGNQPQHFGDGTRLSIL.

V is TRBV28 and J is TRBJ1-2, with a weak D call TRBD1 (5 bases). V lost 3 bases, J lost 0 bases, and 8 bases lay in between. Germline CDR1 MDHEN, CDR2 SYDVKM. This CDR3 has 14 residues. In DNA form, the CDR3 reads TGTGCCAGCAGTTTCGGGGGAGCTAACTATGGCTACACCTTC. The encoded protein is CASSFGGANYGYTF.

The rearrangement joins TRBV6-1 to TRBJ1-1; D unresolved. CDR1 and CDR2 from the germline V gene are MNHNS and SASEGT. The CDR3 sequence is 13 residues long. The V and J ends lost 5 bases and 0 bases respectively, with 7 bases between them. The CDR3: CASSTQMNTEAFF. For the CDR3, the DNA is TGTGCCAGCAGTACGCAAATGAACACTGAAGCTTTCTTT.

The genes are TRBV21-1 and TRBJ1-4; the table calls TRBD1, which could not be checked here. TRBV21-1 is a pseudogene. This CDR3 comprises 17 residues. The CDR3 sequence: CASTFRGRGRNFEKLFF. CDR3 DNA sequence: TGTGCCAGCACCTTTCGGGGCAGGGGGCGGAATTTTGAAAAACTGTTTTTT.

The gene calls are TRBV28 and TRBJ1-5; no definite D call. Trimming removed 3 bases at V and 3 bases at J, with 9 bases between. Per germline, CDR1 MDHEN and CDR2 SYDVKM. CDR3 length: 14 residues. CDR3 sequence reads: CASSFSGHNQPQHF. The CDR3, as DNA: TGTGCCAGCAGTTTTTCTGGGCACAATCAGCCCCAGCATTTT.

The J gene is TRBJ1-2, the V gene TRBV4-3; a weak D match, TRBD1 (6 bases). The CDR3 covers 16 residues. V lost 2 bases and J 2 bases, leaving 15 bases between the germline ends. Germline CDR1 is LGHNA and CDR2 is YSLEER. CDR3 residues: CASSQFRDILNYGYTF. The CDR3 coding sequence is TGCGCCAGCAGCCAATTCCGGGACATACTGAACTATGGCTACACCTTC.

This chain links TRBV5-4 with TRBJ2-3; 14 bases align to TRBD2. The length of the CDR3 is 19 residues. Germline loops: CDR1 SGHNT, CDR2 YYREEE (reference sequence). The junction had 10 bases not matched to a gene; V was cut back by 4 bases and J by 0 bases. The CDR3 is CASSPTPGLAGASTDTQYF. The CDR3 coding sequence is TGTGCCAGCAGCCCGACACCGGGACTAGCGGGGGCTAGCACAGATACGCAGTATTTT. Complete variable domain (other parts from reference TRBV5-4 and TRBJ2-3): ETGVTQSPTHLIKTRGQQVTLRCSSQSGHNTVSWYQQALGQGPQFIFQYYREEENGRGNFPPRFSGLQFPNYSSELNVNALELDDSALYLCASSPTPGLAGASTDTQYFGPGTRLTVL.

The genes are TRBV28 and TRBJ2-5; perhaps TRBD2 as D (5 bases). CDR1 is MDHEN and CDR2 is SYDVKM in the germline V gene. Trimming took 5 bases from V and 7 from J, leaving 5 bases between them. This CDR3 region has 10 residues. CDR3 sequence reads: CASSAGTQYF. The DNA of the CDR3 is TGTGCCAGCAGTGCGGGGACCCAGTACTTC.

The genes are TRBV10-3 and TRBJ2-3; maybe TRBD1 (6 bases). Trimming removed 1 base at V and 2 bases at J, with 13 bases between. There are 16 residues in the CDR3. The germline gives CDR1 ENHRY, CDR2 SYGVKD. CDR3 bases: TGTGCCATCAGTGAGTTATCAGGGGCCCCCACAGATACGCAGTATTTT. Translation: CAISELSGAPTDTQYF.

The chain recombines TRBV19 with TRBJ2-7, with 8 bases that match TRBD1. With 6 bases clipped from V and 5 bases from J, the junction kept 9 bases outside the gene matches. CDR3 size: 14 residues. The germline gives CDR1 LNHDA, CDR2 SQIVND (reference sequence). The CDR3 DNA reads TGTGCCAGTAGATTGACAGGGGCCGTCGACGAGCAGTACTTC. As protein: CASRLTGAVDEQYF.

This chain links TRBV6-6 with TRBJ2-7; D perhaps matches TRBD1 (6 bases). From germline, CDR1 is MNHNY and CDR2 SVGAGI (reference sequence). Trimming stripped 6 bases from V and 3 bases from J, with 15 bases between. This CDR3 contains 14 residues. The CDR3 spells CASSHQAGVYEQYF. The CDR3 DNA sequence: TGTGCCAGCAGCCATCAGGCAGGGGTCTACGAGCAGTACTTC.

This clone was found once. V gene TRBV7-2 combines with J gene TRBJ1-6; 10 nucleotides match TRBD1. Germline V gene lookup returns CDR1 SGHTA and CDR2 FQGNSA. With V trimmed by 2 bases and J by 8 bases, 12 bases remained unmatched. This CDR3 has 18 residues. In nucleotides, the CDR3 is TGTGCCAGCAGCTTACGGCTGACAGGGGGCCTAAGGGATTCACCCCTCCACTTT. Protein: CASSLRLTGGLRDSPLHF.

The rearrangement joins TRBV7-8 to TRBJ2-5; tentative D call: TRBD2 (6 bases). CDR3 length: 15 amino acids. Germline assignment: CDR1 SGHVS and CDR2 FQNEAQ. The V and J ends lost 5 bases and 4 bases respectively, with 17 bases between them. The CDR3, as DNA: TGTGCCAGCAGCCCCAGGGATTTGGAGGGAGAGACCCAGTACTTC. This gives the protein CASSPRDLEGETQYF.

The chain is built from TRBV18 and TRBJ2-7, with 10 bases identical to TRBD1. The germline gives CDR1 KGHSH, CDR2 LQKENI. The CDR3 runs to 15 residues. Unmatched junction bases numbered 8, after V lost 3 bases and J lost 6 bases. The CDR3 coding sequence is TGTGCCAGCTCACCCTTTCGGGGACAGGGGACCGAGCAGTACTTC. This translates into CASSPFRGQGTEQYF. Based on the CDR3 plus reference TRBV18 and TRBJ2-7, the full variable domain is NAGVMQNPRHLVRRRGQEARLRCSPMKGHSHVYWYRQLPEEGLKFMVYLQKENIIDESGMPKERFSAEFPKEGPSILRIQQVVRGDSAAYFCASSPFRGQGTEQYFGPGTRLTVT.